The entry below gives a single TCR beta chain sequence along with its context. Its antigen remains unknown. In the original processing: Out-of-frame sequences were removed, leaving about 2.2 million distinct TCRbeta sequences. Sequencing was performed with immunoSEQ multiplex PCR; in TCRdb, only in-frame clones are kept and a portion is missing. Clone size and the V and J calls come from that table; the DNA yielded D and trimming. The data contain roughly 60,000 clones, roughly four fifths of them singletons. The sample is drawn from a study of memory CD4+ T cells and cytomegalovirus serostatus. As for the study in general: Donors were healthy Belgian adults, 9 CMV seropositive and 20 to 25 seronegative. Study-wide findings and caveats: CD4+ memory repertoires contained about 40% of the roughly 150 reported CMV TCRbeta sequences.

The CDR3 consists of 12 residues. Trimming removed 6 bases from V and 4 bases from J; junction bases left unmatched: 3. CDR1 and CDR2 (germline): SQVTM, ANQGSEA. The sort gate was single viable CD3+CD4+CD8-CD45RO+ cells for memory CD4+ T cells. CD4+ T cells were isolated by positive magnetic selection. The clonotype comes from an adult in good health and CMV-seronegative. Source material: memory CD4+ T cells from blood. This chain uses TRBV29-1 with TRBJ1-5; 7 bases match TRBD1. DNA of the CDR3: TGCAGCGTAATGACAGGGAATCAGCCCCAGCATTTT. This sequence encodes CSVMTGNQPQHF.